This T cell receptor (beta chain) originates from a study of T cell changes during pregnancy in multiple sclerosis. Sequencing was performed with immunoSEQ multiplex PCR; in TCRdb, only in-frame clones are kept and a portion is missing. The sample yields tens of thousands of clones, roughly 92% seen once. There are 16 residues in the CDR3. Germline CDR1 reads SQVTM; CDR2 reads ANQGSEA. The ends lost 0 bases at V and 4 bases at J; junction bases unmatched: 8. J is TRBJ2-1 and V is TRBV29-1; 8 bases align to TRBD2. The TCR originated in a female donor with multiple sclerosis, enrolled in a pregnancy study. This specimen was peripheral blood, taken in the second trimester of pregnancy. CDR3 amino acids: CSVEDRGGGSYNEQFF. The CDR3, as DNA: TGCAGCGTTGAAGATCGAGGCGGGGGGTCATACAATGAGCAGTTCTTC.